The 14 T cell receptor beta chains below all came from one sample that was sequenced in a study of T cell repertoires in cytomegalovirus infection. TCRdb redid the calling of the reads with MiXCR, one entry per CDR3 protein. The sample lists hundreds of thousands of distinct CDR3 sequences; roughly 31% were seen once. No cognate antigen is known for these TCRs. The specimen comprised cultured CD8+ T cells from PBMCs, sampled from culture after CMV antigen stimulation. The receptors come from a human donor in good health (CMV status not recorded). Some clones in this sample may be carry-over from other donors' samples.

The chain joins TRBV5-4 to TRBJ2-5; D possibly corresponds to TRBD2 (6 bases). The CDR3 spans 16 residues. Germline CDR1 is SGHNT and CDR2 is YYREEE (reference sequence). Trimming shortened V by 3 bases and J by 5 bases, and 20 bases separated the two germline ends. CDR3 DNA sequence: TGTGCCAGCAGCTCGCTGCCGGGACTCTCGGGGGAGACCCAGTACTTC. Amino acids: CASSSLPGLSGETQYF.

V usage is TRBV28 and J usage is TRBJ2-7, with a possible D match to TRBD1 (6 bases). The CDR3 is 14 amino acids. Germline CDR1 and CDR2: MDHEN and SYDVKM. Trimming removed 6 bases at V and 3 bases at J, with 15 bases between. CDR3 sequence (DNA): TGTGCCAGCAGAACCGACAGGATAGGCTACGAGCAGTACGTC. Translation: CASRTDRIGYEQYV.

This clonotype was detected a few times. The chain couples TRBV28 to TRBJ2-7; D could derive from TRBD1 or TRBD2 (8 bases each). The CDR3 length is 21 residues. CDR1 MDHEN and CDR2 SYDVKM come from the germline V gene. Trimming shortened V by 8 bases and J by 0 bases, and 35 bases separated the two germline ends. This CDR3 is CASFNDGLASGTGGDSYEQYF. The CDR3 bases are TGTGCCAGCTTCAATGACGGACTAGCCTCTGGGACAGGTGGCGACTCCTACGAGCAGTACTTC.

A note on this clonotype: A read error may explain this, as a much larger clone is one base away. J is TRBJ1-1 and V is TRBV12-3 or TRBV12-4; D may be TRBD1 (6 bases). This CDR3 comprises 12 residues. This CDR3 reads CTSSLAGVGAFF. The CDR3 DNA follows: TGTACCAGCTCCCTGGCAGGGGTTGGGGCTTTCTTT.

The CDR3 sequence is CASSLLTGTGGQGVLTF. The DNA for the CDR3 is TGTGCCAGCAGTCTCCTGACCGGGACAGGGGGCCAGGGGGTCCTGACTTTC. This rearrangement joins TRBV2 to TRBJ2-6, with 12 bases aligning to TRBD1. Germline CDR1 and CDR2: SNHLY and FYNNEI. With 5 bases clipped from V and 13 bases from J, the junction kept 15 bases outside the gene matches. This CDR3 spans 17 amino acids.

This clonotype came up a few times. The chain employs TRBV7-2 and TRBJ1-1; D unresolved. Per germline, CDR1 SGHTA and CDR2 FQGNSA. This CDR3 has 18 amino acids. V was cut by 0 bases and J by 3 bases, with 20 bases left in between. This CDR3 reads CASSLAHYFRLEDTEAFF. The CDR3 nucleotides read TGTGCCAGCAGCTTAGCACATTACTTTAGACTCGAGGACACTGAAGCTTTCTTT. The full variable domain, rest sourced from reference TRBV7-2 and TRBJ1-1, is GAGVSQSPSNKVTEKGKDVELRCDPISGHTALYWYRQSLGQGLEFLIYFQGNSAPDKSGLPSDRFSAERTGGSVSTLTIQRTQQEDSAVYLCASSLAHYFRLEDTEAFFGQGTRLTVV.

The CDR3 loop is CASSWTSGGPSTDTQYF. CDR3 nucleotides: TGTGCCAGCAGTTGGACTAGCGGGGGGCCCAGCACAGATACGCAGTATTTT. The rearrangement links TRBV6-1 to TRBJ2-3, with 14 bases that match TRBD2. The J segment lost 0 bases and the V segment lost 5 bases, leaving 4 bases of the junction unmatched. Looked up from germline, CDR1 is MNHNS and CDR2 is SASEGT. CDR3 length: 17 amino acids.

This clonotype has at least ten counts. This chain joins TRBV7-9 and TRBJ2-2; D possibly matches TRBD1 or TRBD2 (6 bases each). Per the germline V gene, CDR1 is SEHNR and CDR2 is FQNEAQ (reference sequence). The V end was cut by 5 bases, the J end by 6 bases, with 16 bases between. This CDR3 is 15 amino acids long. CDR3 in DNA: TGTGCCAGCAGCCCCGGGACGGGGGCGCCCGGGGAGCTGTTTTTT. It codes for CASSPGTGAPGELFF. The variable domain in full, with the rest retrieved from reference TRBV7-9 and TRBJ2-2, is DTGVSQNPRHKITKRGQNVTFRCDPISEHNRLYWYRQTLGQGPEFLTYFQNEAQLEKSRLLSDRFSAERPKGSFSTLEIQRTEQGDSAMYLCASSPGTGAPGELFFGEGSRLTVL.

This clonotype came up a few times. The chain combines TRBV6-6 with TRBJ2-2; 11 positions match TRBD2. Trimming cost V 5 bases and J 1 base; bases outside gene matches: 21. The CDR3 has 22 residues. The germline V gene encodes CDR1 MNHNY and CDR2 SVGAGI (reference sequence). CDR3 nucleotides: TGTGCCAGCAGTGAGTTCCCCCTCCGGGGGCTAGCGGGGGGTCAGAACACCGGGGAGCTGTTTTTT. Amino acid sequence: CASSEFPLRGLAGGQNTGELFF.

Concerning this clonotype: A much larger clone differs from this one at a single base, so this may be a read error. V usage is TRBV7-6 and J usage is TRBJ2-5; TRBD2 aligns across 14 bases. This CDR3 comprises 18 residues. Per germline, CDR1 SGHVS and CDR2 FNYEAQ. The CDR3 DNA follows: TGTGTCAGCAGCTCTCCGGGACTAGCGGGGGTTTTGGAAGAGACCCAGTACTTC. This sequence encodes CVSSSPGLAGVLEETQYF. Combining the CDR3 with reference TRBV7-6 and TRBJ2-5 gives the whole variable domain GAGVSQSPRYKVTKRGQDVALRCDPISGHVSLYWYRQALGQGPEFLTYFNYEAQQDKSGLPNDRFSAERPEGSISTLTIQRTEQRDSAMYRCVSSSPGLAGVLEETQYFGPGTRLLVL.

The chain links TRBV5-1 to TRBJ2-7; 7 nucleotides agree with TRBD1. The germline V gene has CDR1 SGHRS and CDR2 YFSETQ. The length of the CDR3 is 17 residues. Trimming removed 4 bases from V and 0 bases from J; junction bases left unmatched: 13. The CDR3 loop is CASSPTPGQTSSYEQYF. The DNA of the CDR3 is TGCGCCAGCAGCCCAACTCCGGGACAGACAAGCTCCTACGAGCAGTACTTC.

This clonotype was observed a few times. The V call is TRBV27, the J call TRBJ1-5, with D possibly TRBD1 on 6 matching bases. Between the trimmed V and J ends, which lost 6 bases and 3 bases, there was a span of 12 bases. The CDR3 length is 14 residues. Germline values: CDR1 MNHEY, CDR2 SMNVEV (reference sequence). CDR3 sequence: CASRTTGVNQPQHF. CDR3 DNA sequence: TGTGCCAGCAGGACGACAGGAGTCAATCAGCCCCAGCATTTT.

The table lists this clonotype with many counts. This rearrangement joins TRBV7-2 to TRBJ2-7, with 11 positions matching TRBD2. The CDR3 length is 16 residues. The germline CDR1 and CDR2 sequences are SGHTA and FQGNSA. The J segment lost 3 bases and the V segment lost 5 bases, leaving 9 bases of the junction unmatched. CDR3 amino acids: CASSPGAGLAVYEQYF. In DNA form, the CDR3 reads TGTGCCAGCAGCCCGGGAGCGGGACTAGCGGTCTACGAGCAGTACTTC. Filled out from reference TRBV7-2 and TRBJ2-7, the complete variable domain reads GAGVSQSPSNKVTEKGKDVELRCDPISGHTALYWYRQSLGQGLEFLIYFQGNSAPDKSGLPSDRFSAERTGGSVSTLTIQRTQQEDSAVYLCASSPGAGLAVYEQYFGPGTRLTVT.

This clonotype was counted between two and nine times. This chain links TRBV6-6 with TRBJ2-7; D might be TRBD2 (6 bases). The V end was cut by 0 bases, the J end by 5 bases, with 8 bases between. The V gene's germline CDR1 is MNHNY and CDR2 SVGAGI (reference sequence). There are 13 residues in the CDR3. The CDR3 DNA sequence: TGTGCCAGCAGTTACTCTCCGGGGGACGAGCAGTACGTC. This translates into CASSYSPGDEQYV.